This paragraph covers one TCR beta chain sequence. V was trimmed by 10 bases and J by 3 bases, leaving 19 bases between them. The germline V gene encodes CDR1 MGHRA and CDR2 YSYEKL. The CDR3 covers 14 residues. This entry is derived from a study of response to subunit inactivated influenza vaccine. A single record per CDR3 protein comes from TCRdb applying MiXCR to the RT-PCR reads. There are a few hundred thousand distinct CDR3 sequences in the sample; over 9% occur only once, and approximately 11% lies in the top ten. These data are also associated with another study on T cells expressing NK-cell markers. That work states: Scientists made TCR beta cDNA using 5'RACE template switching with UMIs.

Sequencing used PBMCs from blood, obtained on the day of vaccination. The receptor's source is a man between 45 and 60 years old who received an inactivated influenza vaccine. This sequence joins TRBV4-1 and TRBJ2-7; D is possibly TRBD1 (5 bases). CDR3 in amino acids: CATVDRRFYYEQYF. As DNA, the CDR3 is TGCGCCACCGTCGACAGACGATTCTACTACGAGCAGTACTTC.